One sample yielded the 8 T cell receptor beta chains listed below, sequenced in a study of PD-1 blockade in classical Hodgkin lymphoma. TCRdb's copy holds only in-frame clones and misses some; the assay was immunoSEQ multiplex PCR. The sample includes approximately 98,000 clones, 70% to 90% seen only once; the top ten take less than 20%. Patients all relapsed after autologous stem cell transplantation, and there was variation in brentuximab vedotin exposure. The material sequenced was peripheral blood mononuclear cells (PBMCs), taken before the second cycle of nivolumab. Source of these receptors: a human donor with classical Hodgkin lymphoma.

CDR3 loop: CASSWGMGFVGHNYGYTF. CDR3 coding DNA: TGTGCTAGTTCCTGGGGGATGGGGTTTGTGGGGCATAACTATGGCTACACCTTC. The chain links TRBV12-5 to TRBJ1-2; possible D gene TRBD1, 5 bases. This CDR3 is built from 18 residues. The V gene's germline CDR1 is LGHNT and CDR2 FRNRAP. V was cut by 8 bases and J by 1 base, with 26 bases left in between.

This clone was seen only once. This chain uses TRBV28 with TRBJ2-3, with 9 nucleotides matching TRBD2. J gave up 2 bases and V 3 bases, and 6 bases lay outside the gene matches. This CDR3 has 16 amino acids. From germline, CDR1 is MDHEN and CDR2 SYDVKM. The CDR3 sequence: CASSFRREGNTDTQYF. In DNA, the CDR3 is TGTGCCAGCAGTTTCAGGCGGGAGGGAAACACAGATACGCAGTATTTT. Complete variable domain (other parts from reference TRBV28 and TRBJ2-3): DVKVTQSSRYLVKRTGEKVFLECVQDMDHENMFWYRQDPGLGLRLIYFSYDVKMKEKGDIPEGYSVSREKKERFSLILESASTNQTSMYLCASSFRREGNTDTQYFGPGTRLTVL.

The chain is built from TRBV27 and TRBJ2-7, with TRBD1 matching over 10 bases. Germline V CDR1 and CDR2: MNHEY, SMNVEV (reference sequence). Trimming at V came to 5 bases and at J to 7 bases, leaving 11 bases not matched to a gene. The CDR3 contains 15 residues. The CDR3 here is CASSDSGQGLREQYF. DNA for the CDR3: TGTGCCAGCAGTGATTCGGGACAGGGGTTGCGGGAGCAGTACTTC.

This chain uses TRBV18 with TRBJ2-7; tentative D call: TRBD1 (5 bases). There are 14 residues in the CDR3. Trimming left V 1 base short and J 2 bases short, with 9 bases between. Germline lookup yields CDR1 KGHSH and CDR2 LQKENI. Here the CDR3 reads CASSPRGVPYEQYF. The CDR3 DNA reads as TGTGCCAGCTCACCACGGGGCGTTCCCTACGAGCAGTACTTC.

The chain uses TRBV27 and TRBJ2-5; 7 nucleotides match TRBD2. J was trimmed by 0 bases and V by 2 bases; bases with no gene match: 3. The germline CDR1 and CDR2 sequences are MNHEY and SMNVEV (reference sequence). The CDR3 sequence is 15 residues long. The CDR3 sequence: CASSLRAGNQETQYF. Here the CDR3 DNA reads TGTGCCAGCAGTTTAAGAGCGGGAAACCAAGAGACCCAGTACTTC.

This chain's CDR3 is CASSSTRGWETQYF. The CDR3 nucleotides are TGTGCCAGCAGTTCAACTCGGGGTTGGGAGACCCAGTACTTC. The J gene is TRBJ2-5, the V gene TRBV27; perhaps TRBD2 as D (5 bases). Germline CDR1 and CDR2: MNHEY and SMNVEV (reference sequence). The CDR3 contains 14 residues. V gave up 4 bases and J gave up 5 bases, with 14 bases separating them.

This clone was detected only once. The gene calls are TRBV11-3 and TRBJ2-4; D is uncertain. Trimming removed 5 bases from V and 0 bases from J, with 5 bases in between. Germline V gives CDR1 SGHNT, CDR2 YENEEA. This CDR3 spans 13 amino acids. The CDR3 loop is CASSGVAKNIQYF. The CDR3 DNA sequence: TGTGCCAGCAGCGGGGTAGCCAAAAACATTCAGTACTTC.

The chain joins TRBV7-2 to TRBJ2-1; no firm D call. The germline V and J ends were trimmed by 0 bases and 7 bases, with 10 bases remaining between them. Looked up from germline, CDR1 is SGHTA and CDR2 is FQGNSA. The CDR3 contains 14 residues. CDR3: CASSLAIHGNEQFF. CDR3 DNA sequence: TGTGCCAGCAGCTTAGCCATACACGGGAATGAGCAGTTCTTC.